The clone carrying this T cell receptor (beta chain) was seen just once. Antigen: not known. Time point given: blood 4 weeks post-SBRT, at nephrectomy. Treatment given: 15 Gy SBRT to primary tumor, nephrectomy 4 weeks later. Only in-frame clones appear in the TCRdb table, and some are missing; sequencing was by immunoSEQ multiplex PCR. The repertoire has tens of thousands of clones, 80% to 85% of them found once; the top ten carry about 30%. This sample is part of a study of radiation and T cells in renal cell carcinoma. Study-level findings and limits: Baseline intratumoral clonotype presence is unknown without pretreatment biopsies.

Per the germline V gene, CDR1 is SQVTM and CDR2 is ANQGSEA. The CDR3 spans 12 residues. V lost 6 bases, J lost 0 bases, and 0 bases stayed unmatched. The genes are TRBV29-1 and TRBJ1-1, with 8 nucleotides matching TRBD1. The sequence was collected from a woman aged 65 to 85 with renal cell carcinoma. This material consisted of blood, taken from a patient whose treatment included radiotherapy and nephrectomy. The CDR3 coding sequence is TGCAGCGTGGGACAGGTGAACACTGAAGCTTTCTTT. It translates to CSVGQVNTEAFF.